The clone carrying this T cell receptor (beta chain) counts as medium-sized. No antigen is known for it. The data belong to a study of early T cells in non-severe SARS-CoV-2 infection. The study's findings and limits: Anti-spike CD8 responses were favored in VDJdb matching, and private and CD4 specificities were missed.

TCRdb processed the 5' RACE reads anew with MiXCR; each CDR3 protein has one entry. The table records roughly 20,000 distinct CDR3 sequences, 4% to 5.5% of them present only once. This CDR3 contains 13 residues. V lost 5 bases and J lost 4, with 14 bases in between. Germline V lookup: CDR1 DFQATT, CDR2 SNEGSKA (reference sequence). Sequences were obtained from whole blood. This receptor was taken from an adult who was a healthcare worker with PCR-confirmed SARS-CoV-2 infection or an uninfected control (not recorded which). The rearrangement uses TRBV20-1 and TRBJ2-5, with D possibly being TRBD2 (6 bases). CDR3 protein: CSAYPPGGETQYF. The CDR3 DNA reads as TGCAGTGCTTATCCTCCCGGGGGAGAGACCCAGTACTTC.